Described below is a single T cell receptor (beta chain) sequence and its context. The specificity of this receptor is unknown. Qualities for individual bases were not recorded, and no much larger clone is one base off. Trimming accounts for 5 bases at V and 10 bases at J, while the number of junction bases matched to no gene is 8. The germline V gene gives CDR1 as MDHEN and CDR2 as SYDVKM. The CDR3 measures 14 amino acids from cysteine to phenylalanine. Only the CDR3 DNA stays, 42 bases, in frame from base 1. This sample is drawn from a study of T cell changes during pregnancy in multiple sclerosis (dated by TCRdb to about 2019). Background on the whole study: In women with multiple sclerosis, the researchers looked at how the T cell repertoire shifted as pregnancy progressed.

Libraries were constructed by the immunoSEQ multiplex PCR assay. Held by TCRdb, this immuneACCESS table contains in-frame sequences only and omits some clones. Under half of the omission traces to an unresolved V gene where checked; the cause of the rest is unknown. This sample holds 45,000 to 60,000 clones; 80% to 95% were observed only once. 0.65% to 0.7% of the sample lies in the top ten. The clonotype originates from a female donor with multiple sclerosis, enrolled in a pregnancy study. Sample: CD4+ T cells from peripheral blood mononuclear cells, taken in the third trimester of pregnancy. The chain joins TRBV28 to TRBJ1-4; a stretch of 9 junction bases matches TRBD1. The CDR3 in this case is CASSPSGTGSKLFF. The nucleotide sequence is TGTGCCAGCAGTCCCTCCGGGACAGGGTCAAAACTGTTTTTT.